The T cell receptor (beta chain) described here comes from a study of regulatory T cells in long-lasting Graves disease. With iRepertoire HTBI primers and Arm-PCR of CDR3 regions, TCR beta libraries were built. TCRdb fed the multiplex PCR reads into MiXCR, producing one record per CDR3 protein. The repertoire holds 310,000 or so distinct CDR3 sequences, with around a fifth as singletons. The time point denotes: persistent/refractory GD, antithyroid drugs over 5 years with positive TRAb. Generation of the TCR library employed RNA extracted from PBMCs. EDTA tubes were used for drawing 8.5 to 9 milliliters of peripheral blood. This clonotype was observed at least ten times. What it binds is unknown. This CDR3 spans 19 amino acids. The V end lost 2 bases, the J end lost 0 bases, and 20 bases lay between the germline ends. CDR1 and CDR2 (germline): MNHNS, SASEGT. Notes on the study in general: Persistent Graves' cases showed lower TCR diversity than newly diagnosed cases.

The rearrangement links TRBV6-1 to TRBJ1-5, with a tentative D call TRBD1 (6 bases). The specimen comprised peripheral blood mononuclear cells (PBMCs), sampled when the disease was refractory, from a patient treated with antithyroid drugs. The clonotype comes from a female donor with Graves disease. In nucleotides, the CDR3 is TGTGCCAGCAGTGAATCGAACGCGGGCAGGGGTAATAGCAATCAGCCCCAGCATTTT. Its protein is CASSESNAGRGNSNQPQHF.